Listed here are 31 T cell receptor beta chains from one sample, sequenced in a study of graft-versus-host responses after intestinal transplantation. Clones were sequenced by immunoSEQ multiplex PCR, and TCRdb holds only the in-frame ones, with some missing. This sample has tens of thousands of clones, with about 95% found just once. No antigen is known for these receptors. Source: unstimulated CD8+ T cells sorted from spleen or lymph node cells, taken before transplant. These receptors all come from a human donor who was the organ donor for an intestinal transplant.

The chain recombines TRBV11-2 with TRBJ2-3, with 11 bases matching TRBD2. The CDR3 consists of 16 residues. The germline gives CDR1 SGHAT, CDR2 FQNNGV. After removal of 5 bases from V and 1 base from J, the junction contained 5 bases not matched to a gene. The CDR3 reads CASSRGLAVGTDTQYF. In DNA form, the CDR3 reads TGTGCCAGCAGCCGGGGACTAGCGGTCGGCACAGATACGCAGTATTTT.

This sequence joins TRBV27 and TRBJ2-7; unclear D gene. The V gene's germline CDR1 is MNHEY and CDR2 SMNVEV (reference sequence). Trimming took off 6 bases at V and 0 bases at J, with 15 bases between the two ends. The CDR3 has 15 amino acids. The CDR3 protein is CASRVVGSSSYEQYF. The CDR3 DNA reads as TGTGCCAGCAGGGTGGTGGGGTCGAGCTCCTACGAGCAGTACTTC.

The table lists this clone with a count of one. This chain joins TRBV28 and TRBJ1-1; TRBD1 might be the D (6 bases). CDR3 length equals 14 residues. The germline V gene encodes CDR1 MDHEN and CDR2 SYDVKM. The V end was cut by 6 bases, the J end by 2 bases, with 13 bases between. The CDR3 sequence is CASSWTALNTEAFF. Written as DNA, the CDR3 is TGTGCCAGCAGCTGGACAGCGTTAAACACTGAAGCTTTCTTT.

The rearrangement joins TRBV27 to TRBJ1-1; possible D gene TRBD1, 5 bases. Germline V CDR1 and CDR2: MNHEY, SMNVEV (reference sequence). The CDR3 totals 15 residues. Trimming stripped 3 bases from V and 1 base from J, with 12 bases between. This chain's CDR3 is CASSFYLGGNTEAFF. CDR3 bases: TGTGCCAGCAGTTTTTACCTGGGGGGGAACACTGAAGCTTTCTTT.

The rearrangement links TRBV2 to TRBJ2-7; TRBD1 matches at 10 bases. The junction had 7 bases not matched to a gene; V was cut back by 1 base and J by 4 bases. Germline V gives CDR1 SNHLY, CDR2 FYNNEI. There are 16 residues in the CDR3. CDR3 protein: CASSEDIDRGQYEQYF. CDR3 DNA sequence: TGTGCCAGCAGTGAAGATATTGACAGGGGGCAATACGAGCAGTACTTC.

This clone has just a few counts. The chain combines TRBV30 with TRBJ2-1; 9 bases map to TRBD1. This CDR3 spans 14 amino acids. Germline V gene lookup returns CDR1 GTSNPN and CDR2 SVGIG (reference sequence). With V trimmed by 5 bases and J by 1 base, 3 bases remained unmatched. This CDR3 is CAWVTGGSYNEQFF. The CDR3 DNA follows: TGTGCCTGGGTGACAGGGGGGTCCTACAATGAGCAGTTCTTC.

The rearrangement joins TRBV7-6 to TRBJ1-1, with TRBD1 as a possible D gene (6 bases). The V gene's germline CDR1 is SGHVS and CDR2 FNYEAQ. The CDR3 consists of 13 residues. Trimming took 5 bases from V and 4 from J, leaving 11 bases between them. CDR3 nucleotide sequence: TGTGCCAGCAGCAGAGGGGGAATCACTGAAGCTTTCTTT. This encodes CASSRGGITEAFF.

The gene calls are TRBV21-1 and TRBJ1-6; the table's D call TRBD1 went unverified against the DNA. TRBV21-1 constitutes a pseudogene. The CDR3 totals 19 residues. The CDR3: CASSKGGTEYKPYNSPLHF. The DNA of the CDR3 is TGTGCCAGCAGCAAAGGCGGGACAGAGTATAAGCCCTATAATTCACCCCTCCACTTT.

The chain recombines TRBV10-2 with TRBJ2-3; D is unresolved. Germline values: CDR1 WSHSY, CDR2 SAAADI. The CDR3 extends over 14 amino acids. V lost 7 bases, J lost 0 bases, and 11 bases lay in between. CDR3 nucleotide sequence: TGCGCCAGCACGTCATCCCCTAGCACAGATACGCAGTATTTT. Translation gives CASTSSPSTDTQYF.

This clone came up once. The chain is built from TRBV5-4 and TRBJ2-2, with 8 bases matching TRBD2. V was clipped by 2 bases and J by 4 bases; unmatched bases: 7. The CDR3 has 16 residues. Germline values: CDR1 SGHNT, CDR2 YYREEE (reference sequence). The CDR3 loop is CASSLPGTSRTGELFF. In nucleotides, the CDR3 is TGTGCCAGCAGCTTACCCGGGACTAGTCGCACCGGGGAGCTGTTTTTT.

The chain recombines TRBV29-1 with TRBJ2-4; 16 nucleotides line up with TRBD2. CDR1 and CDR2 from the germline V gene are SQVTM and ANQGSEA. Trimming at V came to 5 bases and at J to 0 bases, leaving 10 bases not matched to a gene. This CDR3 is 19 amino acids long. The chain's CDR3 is CSVSATGLAGGLAKNIQYF. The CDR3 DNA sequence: TGCAGCGTTTCTGCGACGGGACTAGCGGGGGGGCTAGCCAAAAACATTCAGTACTTC.

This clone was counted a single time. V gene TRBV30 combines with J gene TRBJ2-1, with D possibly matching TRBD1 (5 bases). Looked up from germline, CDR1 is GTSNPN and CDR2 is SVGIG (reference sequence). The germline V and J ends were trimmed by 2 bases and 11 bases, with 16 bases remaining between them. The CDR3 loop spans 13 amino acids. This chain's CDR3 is CAWSPLAGRKQFF. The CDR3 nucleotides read TGTGCCTGGAGTCCATTAGCAGGGCGCAAGCAGTTCTTC.

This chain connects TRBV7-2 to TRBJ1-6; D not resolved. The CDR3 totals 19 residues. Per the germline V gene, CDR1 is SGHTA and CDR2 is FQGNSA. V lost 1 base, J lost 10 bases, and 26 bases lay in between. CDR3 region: CASSLESRTVLTSRSPLHF. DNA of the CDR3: TGTGCCAGCAGCTTAGAGTCCCGGACGGTCCTCACTAGTCGCTCACCCCTCCACTTT. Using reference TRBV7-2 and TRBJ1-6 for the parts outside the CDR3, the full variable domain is GAGVSQSPSNKVTEKGKDVELRCDPISGHTALYWYRQSLGQGLEFLIYFQGNSAPDKSGLPSDRFSAERTGGSVSTLTIQRTQQEDSAVYLCASSLESRTVLTSRSPLHFGNGTRLTVT.

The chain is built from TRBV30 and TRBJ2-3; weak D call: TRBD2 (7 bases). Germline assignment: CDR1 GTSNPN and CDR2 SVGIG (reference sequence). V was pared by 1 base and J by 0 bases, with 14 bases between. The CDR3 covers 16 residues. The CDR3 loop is CAWSATGGPSTDTQYF. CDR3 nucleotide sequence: TGTGCCTGGAGTGCTACCGGGGGGCCGAGCACAGATACGCAGTATTTT.

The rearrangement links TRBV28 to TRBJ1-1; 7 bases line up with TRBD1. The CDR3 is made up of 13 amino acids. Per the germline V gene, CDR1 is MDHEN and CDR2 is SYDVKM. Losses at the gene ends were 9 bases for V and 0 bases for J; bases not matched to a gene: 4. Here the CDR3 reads CASRRGMNTEAFF. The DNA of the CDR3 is TGTGCCAGTCGCAGGGGGATGAACACTGAAGCTTTCTTT.

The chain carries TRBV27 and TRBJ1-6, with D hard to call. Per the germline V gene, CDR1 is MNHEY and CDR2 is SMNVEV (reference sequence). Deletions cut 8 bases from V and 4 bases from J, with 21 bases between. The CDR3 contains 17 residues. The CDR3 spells CASAGDIRSPYNSPLHF. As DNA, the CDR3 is TGTGCCAGCGCAGGAGACATTAGGTCCCCTTATAATTCACCCCTCCACTTT.

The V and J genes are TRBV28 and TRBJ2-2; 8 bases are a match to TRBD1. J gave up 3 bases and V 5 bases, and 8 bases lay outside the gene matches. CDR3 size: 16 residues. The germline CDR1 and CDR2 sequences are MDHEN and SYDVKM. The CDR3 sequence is CASSPGQGWDTGELFF. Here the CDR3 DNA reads TGTGCCAGCAGTCCTGGACAGGGCTGGGACACCGGGGAGCTGTTTTTT.

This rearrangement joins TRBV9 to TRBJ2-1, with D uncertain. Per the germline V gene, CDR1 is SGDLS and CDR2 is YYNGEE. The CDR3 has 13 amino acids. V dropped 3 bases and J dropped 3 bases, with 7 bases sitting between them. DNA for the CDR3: TGTGCCAGCAGCGAGTGGGACTACAATGAGCAGTTCTTC. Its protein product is CASSEWDYNEQFF.

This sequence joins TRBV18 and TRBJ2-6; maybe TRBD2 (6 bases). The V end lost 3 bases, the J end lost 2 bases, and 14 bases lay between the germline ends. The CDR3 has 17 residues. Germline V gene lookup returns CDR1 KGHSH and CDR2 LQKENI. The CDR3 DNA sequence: TGTGCCAGCTCACCGATCCCCGGGAGCCCTGGGGCCAACGTCCTGACTTTC. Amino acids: CASSPIPGSPGANVLTF.

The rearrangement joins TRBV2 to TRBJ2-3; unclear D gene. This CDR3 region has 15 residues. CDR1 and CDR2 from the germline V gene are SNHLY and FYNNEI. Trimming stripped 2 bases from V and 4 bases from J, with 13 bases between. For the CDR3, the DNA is TGTGCCAGCAGTGAATCCGCAATGCGCGCAGATACGCAGTATTTT. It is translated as CASSESAMRADTQYF.

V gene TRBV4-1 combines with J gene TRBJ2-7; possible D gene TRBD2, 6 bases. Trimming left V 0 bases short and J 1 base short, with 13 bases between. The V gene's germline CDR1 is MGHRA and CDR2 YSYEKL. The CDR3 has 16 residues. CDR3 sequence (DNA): TGCGCCAGCAGCCAAGAGTTGGGACTGTCGTCCTACGAGCAGTACTTC. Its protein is CASSQELGLSSYEQYF.

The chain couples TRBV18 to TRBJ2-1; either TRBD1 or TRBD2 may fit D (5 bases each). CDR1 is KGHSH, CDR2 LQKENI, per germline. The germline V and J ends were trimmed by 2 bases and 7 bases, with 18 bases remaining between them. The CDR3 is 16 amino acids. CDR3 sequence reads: CASSPLVGTGGNEQFF. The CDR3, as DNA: TGTGCCAGCTCACCATTGGTCGGAACAGGCGGGAATGAGCAGTTCTTC. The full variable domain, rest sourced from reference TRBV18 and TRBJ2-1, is NAGVMQNPRHLVRRRGQEARLRCSPMKGHSHVYWYRQLPEEGLKFMVYLQKENIIDESGMPKERFSAEFPKEGPSILRIQQVVRGDSAAYFCASSPLVGTGGNEQFFGPGTRLTVL.

The DNA for the CDR3 is TGCGCCAGCAGCTTTTTCGTAGGGGAGACAGGGGCCTATGGCTACACCTTC. As protein: CASSFFVGETGAYGYTF. V is TRBV5-1 and J is TRBJ1-2; 8 bases agree with TRBD1. Germline CDR1 and CDR2: SGHRS and YFSETQ. V gave up 2 bases and J gave up 4 bases; unmatched junction bases: 13. CDR3 length: 17 residues.

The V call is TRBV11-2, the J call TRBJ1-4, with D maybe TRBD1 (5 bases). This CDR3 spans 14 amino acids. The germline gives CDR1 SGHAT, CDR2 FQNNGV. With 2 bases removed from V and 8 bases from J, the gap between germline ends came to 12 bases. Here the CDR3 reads CASSLPGVEEKLFF. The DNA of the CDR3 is TGTGCCAGCAGCTTACCGGGGGTGGAAGAAAAACTGTTTTTT. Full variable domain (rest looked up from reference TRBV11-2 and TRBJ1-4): EAGVAQSPRYKIIEKRQSVAFWCNPISGHATLYWYQQILGQGPKLLIQFQNNGVVDDSQLPKDRFSAERLKGVDSTLKIQPAKLEDSAVYLCASSLPGVEEKLFFGSGTQLSVL.

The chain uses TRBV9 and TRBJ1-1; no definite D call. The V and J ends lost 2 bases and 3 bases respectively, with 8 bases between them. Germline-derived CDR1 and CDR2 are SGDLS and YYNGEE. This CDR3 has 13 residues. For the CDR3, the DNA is TGTGCCAGCAGCGTTATCGGAGACACTGAAGCTTTCTTT. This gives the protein CASSVIGDTEAFF.

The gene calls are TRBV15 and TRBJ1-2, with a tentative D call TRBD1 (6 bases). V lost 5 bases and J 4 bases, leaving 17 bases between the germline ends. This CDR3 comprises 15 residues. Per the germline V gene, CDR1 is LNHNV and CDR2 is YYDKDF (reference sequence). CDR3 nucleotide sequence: TGTGCCACCAGCGCCGCGACACAGGGAACCTATGGCTACACCTTC. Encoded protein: CATSAATQGTYGYTF.

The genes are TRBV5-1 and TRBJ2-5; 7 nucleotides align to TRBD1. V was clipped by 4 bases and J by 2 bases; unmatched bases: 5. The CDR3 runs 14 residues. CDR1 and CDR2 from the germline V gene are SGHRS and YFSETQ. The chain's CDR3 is CASSPRDSQETQYF. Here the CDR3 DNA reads TGCGCCAGCAGCCCCAGGGACAGTCAAGAGACCCAGTACTTC.

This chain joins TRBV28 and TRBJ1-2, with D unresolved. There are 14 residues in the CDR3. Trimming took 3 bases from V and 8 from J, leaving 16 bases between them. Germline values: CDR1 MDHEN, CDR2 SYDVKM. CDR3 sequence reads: CASSFLDEIAGYTF. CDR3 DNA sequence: TGTGCCAGCAGTTTTCTTGACGAAATCGCGGGCTACACCTTC.

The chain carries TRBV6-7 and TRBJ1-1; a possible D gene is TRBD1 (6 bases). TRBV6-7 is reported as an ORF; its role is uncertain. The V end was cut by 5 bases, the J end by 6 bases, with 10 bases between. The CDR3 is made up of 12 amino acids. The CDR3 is CASSGQYPEAFF. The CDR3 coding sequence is TGTGCCAGCAGTGGACAGTACCCTGAAGCTTTCTTT.

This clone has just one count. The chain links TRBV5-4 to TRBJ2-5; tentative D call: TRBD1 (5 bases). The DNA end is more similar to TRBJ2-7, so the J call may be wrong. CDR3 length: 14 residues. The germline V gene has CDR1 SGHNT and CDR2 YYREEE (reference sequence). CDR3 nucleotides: TGTGCCAGCAGCTTGGCCGGCAGGGTGGTCGAGCAGTACTTC. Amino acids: CASSLAGRVVEQYF.

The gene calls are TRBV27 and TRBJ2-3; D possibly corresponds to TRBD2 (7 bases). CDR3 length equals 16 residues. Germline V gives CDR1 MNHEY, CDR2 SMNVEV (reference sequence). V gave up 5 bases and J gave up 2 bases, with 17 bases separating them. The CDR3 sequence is CASSPSGGEVTDTQYF. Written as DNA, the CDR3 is TGTGCCAGCAGTCCATCGGGGGGCGAGGTCACAGATACGCAGTATTTT.